This T cell receptor (beta chain) was found in a study of regulatory dendritic cells for organ transplantation. TCRdb keeps only in-frame clones here, not all; method: immunoSEQ multiplex PCR. The sample yields under 40,000 clones, around 90% seen once. V lost 5 bases and J 5 bases, leaving 13 bases between the germline ends. Germline lookup yields CDR1 LGHNA and CDR2 YSLEER. This CDR3 comprises 14 residues. The sequencing input was naive CD8+ T cells from blood. Subset noted: CD45RA+ naive T cells. The V call is TRBV4-3, the J call TRBJ2-1, with D maybe TRBD1 (6 bases). This receptor was taken from a human donor in good health. CDR3 DNA: TGCGCCAGCAGCGCGTACAGGGATCACAATGAGCAGTTCTTC. This encodes CASSAYRDHNEQFF.